The 28 T cell receptor beta chains below all came from one sample that was sequenced in a study of CD8 T cells in Susac syndrome. cDNA came from approximately 0.5 to 1 ug RNA primed by random hexamers. A single record per CDR3 protein comes from TCRdb applying MiXCR to the immunoSEQ multiplex PCR reads. Of under 150,000 distinct CDR3 sequences listed, around 95% are singletons. The sequencing sample was made of CD4+ T cells from PBMCs. These receptors were obtained from a human donor with Susac syndrome.

The chain joins TRBV5-1 to TRBJ2-7; possibly TRBD1 or TRBD2 for D (6 bases each). This CDR3 is built from 14 residues. V was shortened by 5 bases and J by 0 bases, with 12 bases between the two germline ends. The germline V gene has CDR1 SGHRS and CDR2 YFSETQ. CDR3 protein: CASRRGDSSYEQYF. In DNA form, the CDR3 reads TGCGCCAGCAGGAGGGGGGATAGCTCCTACGAGCAGTACTTC.

J is TRBJ1-5 and V is TRBV23-1, with a possible D match to TRBD1 (6 bases). TRBV23-1 is reported as an ORF; its role is uncertain. V lost 4 bases, J lost 6 bases, and 16 bases lay in between. This CDR3 has 15 amino acids. In DNA form, the CDR3 reads TGCGCCAGCAGTCCTTGGGGGGGGCCGCGTCAGCCCCAGCATTTT. Its translation: CASSPWGGPRQPQHF.

J is TRBJ2-3 and V is TRBV28, with 7 bases matching TRBD2. The trim removed 2 bases at V and 4 bases at J, leaving 3 bases unmatched. CDR3 length: 14 residues. CDR1 and CDR2 from the germline V gene are MDHEN and SYDVKM. The CDR3 loop is CASSLGGVADTQYF. Written as DNA, the CDR3 is TGTGCCAGCAGTTTAGGGGGGGTAGCAGATACGCAGTATTTT.

This clonotype was detected once. This rearrangement joins TRBV2 to TRBJ2-5, with 8 bases matching TRBD1. Germline V lookup: CDR1 SNHLY, CDR2 FYNNEI. This CDR3 is 13 amino acids long. V trimming: 6 bases; J trimming: 7 bases; junction bases outside the gene matches: 7. The CDR3 reads CASSNRQGTTQYF. The CDR3 DNA reads as TGTGCCAGCAGCAACAGACAGGGGACGACCCAGTACTTC. The full variable domain, its missing parts supplied by reference TRBV2 and TRBJ2-5, is EPEVTQTPSHQVTQMGQEVILRCVPISNHLYFYWYRQILGQKVEFLVSFYNNEISEKSEIFDDQFSVERPDGSNFTLKIRSTKLEDSAMYFCASSNRQGTTQYFGPGTRLLVL.

The rearrangement joins TRBV29-1 to TRBJ1-5; no clear D gene. The germline CDR1 and CDR2 sequences are SQVTM and ANQGSEA. The CDR3 has 14 residues. V was shortened by 4 bases and J by 3 bases, with 13 bases between the two germline ends. CDR3 sequence: CSVGLGVDNQPQHF. In DNA form, the CDR3 reads TGCAGCGTTGGGCTAGGAGTAGACAATCAGCCCCAGCATTTT. Together with reference TRBV29-1 and TRBJ1-5, the CDR3 gives the full variable domain: SAVISQKPSRDICQRGTSLTIQCQVDSQVTMMFWYRQQPGQSLTLIATANQGSEATYESGFVIDKFPISRPNLTFSTLTVSNMSPEDSSIYLCSVGLGVDNQPQHFGDGTRLSIL.

This chain joins TRBV20-1 and TRBJ1-1, with a possible D match to TRBD1 (5 bases). Germline CDR1 reads DFQATT; CDR2 reads SNEGSKA (reference sequence). This CDR3 spans 11 amino acids. Trimming shortened V by 4 bases and J by 8 bases, and 11 bases separated the two germline ends. For the CDR3, the DNA is TGCAGTGCTACACCCGGGACGGAAGCTTTCTTT. This codes for CSATPGTEAFF.

This clonotype was seen only once. The V gene is TRBV3-1, the J gene TRBJ2-1; D possibly matches TRBD1 or TRBD2 (5 bases each). This CDR3 spans 13 amino acids. V lost 1 base and J lost 12, with 13 bases in between. CDR1 and CDR2 from the germline V gene are LGHDT and YNNKEL (reference sequence). CDR3 protein: CASSQAGRLGQFF. CDR3 nucleotide sequence: TGTGCCAGCAGCCAAGCGGGGCGTCTCGGGCAGTTCTTC.

The CDR3 DNA follows: TGCGCCAGCAGCCAAGCCCCGGGGGCCTACCAAGAGACCCAGTACTTC. This encodes CASSQAPGAYQETQYF. The rearrangement links TRBV4-1 to TRBJ2-5; either TRBD1 or TRBD2 may supply D (6 bases each). Germline values: CDR1 MGHRA, CDR2 YSYEKL. The CDR3 extends over 16 amino acids. Trimming removed 1 base from V and 0 bases from J, with 12 bases in between.

The chain has TRBV20-1 and TRBJ2-3; the D is unclear. The V gene's germline CDR1 is DFQATT and CDR2 SNEGSKA (reference sequence). Trimming took off 6 bases at V and 5 bases at J, with 15 bases between the two ends. The CDR3 has 13 residues. The CDR3 bases are TGCAGTGCCATTGCCCAGCCCGGAGATACGCAGTATTTT. It translates to CSAIAQPGDTQYF.

V and J are TRBV9 and TRBJ2-1; D unresolved. V was cut by 4 bases and J by 4 bases, with 15 bases left in between. The CDR3 loop spans 15 amino acids. CDR1 and CDR2 (germline): SGDLS, YYNGEE. This chain's CDR3 is CASSPYAESYNEQFF. The CDR3 region has the DNA TGTGCCAGCAGCCCTTATGCGGAGAGTTACAATGAGCAGTTCTTC.

The chain couples TRBV5-1 to TRBJ2-3, with D uncertain. This CDR3 comprises 13 residues. Germline V gene data show CDR1 as SGHRS and CDR2 as YFSETQ. Trimming took off 0 bases at V and 9 bases at J, with 11 bases between the two ends. CDR3 nucleotide sequence: TGCGCCAGCAGCTTGGCCGGGCAGAACACGCAGTATTTT. Amino acid sequence: CASSLAGQNTQYF.

This chain joins TRBV2 and TRBJ2-7, with D maybe TRBD2 (5 bases). In germline, CDR1 is SNHLY, CDR2 FYNNEI. The CDR3 covers 12 residues. V lost 6 bases and J 11 bases, leaving 17 bases between the germline ends. CDR3 nucleotide sequence: TGTGCCAGCAGGAGGACTGCCGTTTCGGAGTACTTC. This gives the protein CASRRTAVSEYF.

This clonotype has a handful of counts. CDR3 residues: CASSLSKWGTGVYEQYF. In nucleotides, the CDR3 is TGTGCCAGCAGTTTATCAAAATGGGGCACCGGGGTCTACGAGCAGTACTTC. The chain carries TRBV28 and TRBJ2-7; D may match TRBD1 or TRBD2 (5 bases each). Trimming pared 1 base from V and 3 bases from J, leaving 19 bases between. Germline lookup yields CDR1 MDHEN and CDR2 SYDVKM. There are 17 residues in the CDR3.

The chain couples TRBV4-1 to TRBJ2-7; D is perhaps TRBD1 (6 bases). CDR1 and CDR2 from the germline V gene are MGHRA and YSYEKL. V dropped 0 bases and J dropped 4 bases, with 13 bases sitting between them. The CDR3 covers 15 residues. The CDR3 DNA is TGCGCCAGCAGCCAAGATCCAGGGGTAGGGTACGAGCAGTACTTC. Protein sequence: CASSQDPGVGYEQYF.

V gene TRBV19 combines with J gene TRBJ1-2; D is unclear. The V end lost 3 bases, the J end lost 4 bases, and 9 bases lay between the germline ends. Germline CDR1 is LNHDA and CDR2 is SQIVND (reference sequence). The CDR3 has 13 residues. The CDR3 loop is CASSIKGSYGYTF. Here the CDR3 DNA reads TGTGCCAGTAGTATCAAGGGATCCTATGGCTACACCTTC.

The V and J genes are TRBV28 and TRBJ2-1; D might be TRBD2 (5 bases). The V gene's germline CDR1 is MDHEN and CDR2 SYDVKM. The CDR3 has 14 amino acids. Deletions cut 6 bases from V and 4 bases from J, with 13 bases between. The CDR3: CASRISAPYNEQFF. CDR3 nucleotide sequence: TGTGCCAGCAGAATTAGCGCCCCATACAATGAGCAGTTCTTC. The full variable domain, with the rest looked up from reference TRBV28 and TRBJ2-1, is DVKVTQSSRYLVKRTGEKVFLECVQDMDHENMFWYRQDPGLGLRLIYFSYDVKMKEKGDIPEGYSVSREKKERFSLILESASTNQTSMYLCASRISAPYNEQFFGPGTRLTVL.

The rearrangement links TRBV6-1 to TRBJ2-2; TRBD2 aligns across 10 bases. The CDR3 length is 15 residues. CDR1 is MNHNS, CDR2 SASEGT, per germline. Germline trimming cut 5 bases from V and 6 bases from J; bases unmatched to any gene: 6. This CDR3 is CASSPRLAGPGELFF. The CDR3 coding sequence is TGTGCCAGCAGTCCACGACTAGCGGGCCCCGGGGAGCTGTTTTTT.

This clonotype was recorded only once. The chain has TRBV3-1 and TRBJ2-1, with TRBD2 matching over 9 bases. CDR1 and CDR2 (germline): LGHDT, YNNKEL (reference sequence). This CDR3 comprises 14 residues. Losses at the gene ends were 3 bases for V and 9 bases for J; bases not matched to a gene: 6. For the CDR3, the DNA is TGTGCCAGCAGCCAGCGGGAGGGTTACGGTGAGCAGTTCTTC. Amino acids: CASSQREGYGEQFF.

The sample holds a few counts of this clonotype. This rearrangement joins TRBV7-9 to TRBJ1-1; D is possibly TRBD1 (6 bases). V was trimmed by 4 bases and J by 6 bases, leaving 9 bases between them. The CDR3 totals 12 residues. CDR1 and CDR2 from the germline V gene are SEHNR and FQNEAQ (reference sequence). This CDR3 reads CASSYGQSEAFF. The CDR3 nucleotides read TGTGCCAGCAGCTACGGACAGTCTGAAGCTTTCTTT.

The chain combines TRBV20-1 with TRBJ1-2; D unclear. The length of the CDR3 is 11 residues. V was clipped by 0 bases and J by 8 bases, with 7 bases between them. CDR1 is DFQATT, CDR2 SNEGSKA, per germline (reference sequence). This chain's CDR3 is CSARDLNGYTF. The CDR3, as DNA: TGCAGTGCTAGAGATTTAAACGGCTACACCTTC.

The chain links TRBV4-1 to TRBJ1-1; perhaps TRBD1 as D (6 bases). CDR3 length: 10 amino acids. Germline CDR1 is MGHRA and CDR2 is YSYEKL. Trimming shortened V by 5 bases and J by 11 bases, and 9 bases separated the two germline ends. The CDR3 sequence: CASSSQGAFF. CDR3 coding DNA: TGCGCCAGCAGCAGCCAGGGGGCTTTCTTT.

The rearrangement links TRBV5-1 to TRBJ1-1, with D tentatively TRBD1 (6 bases). CDR3 length: 14 amino acids. In germline, CDR1 is SGHRS, CDR2 YFSETQ. V was trimmed by 4 bases and J by 0 bases, leaving 10 bases between them. The CDR3 DNA reads TGCGCCAGCAGCGGCAGACAGGTGAACACTGAAGCTTTCTTT. Its translation: CASSGRQVNTEAFF. The full variable domain, in which reference TRBV5-1 and TRBJ1-1 provide the parts outside the CDR3, is KAGVTQTPRYLIKTRGQQVTLSCSPISGHRSVSWYQQTPGQGLQFLFEYFSETQRNKGNFPGRFSGRQFSNSRSEMNVSTLELGDSALYLCASSGRQVNTEAFFGQGTRLTVV.

V usage is TRBV12-3 or TRBV12-4 and J usage is TRBJ2-3; TRBD2 might be the D (6 bases). Trimming shortened V by 8 bases and J by 5 bases, and 17 bases separated the two germline ends. The CDR3 consists of 14 residues. CDR3 sequence (DNA): TGTGCCAGCCGCCCTCATAACGGGGGAGATACGCAGTATTTT. Translated, it gives CASRPHNGGDTQYF.

The chain couples TRBV28 to TRBJ2-3, with a tentative D call TRBD2 (5 bases). Looked up from germline, CDR1 is MDHEN and CDR2 is SYDVKM. V lost 3 bases, J lost 4 bases, and 14 bases lay in between. CDR3 length: 15 residues. The CDR3 loop is CASSFRGRGADTQYF. For the CDR3, the DNA is TGTGCCAGCAGTTTTCGAGGGAGAGGCGCAGATACGCAGTATTTT.

V is TRBV20-1 and J is TRBJ2-1, with 8 bases fitting TRBD2. Germline V gene sequence: CDR1 DFQATT, CDR2 SNEGSKA (reference sequence). V lost 1 base, J lost 7 bases, and 9 bases stayed unmatched. This CDR3 is 15 amino acids long. The CDR3, as DNA: TGCAGTGCTAGAGCCGGGACTAGAGGGTATAATGAGCAGTTCTTC. This encodes CSARAGTRGYNEQFF.

This chain links TRBV6-5 with TRBJ2-7, with 7 bases matching TRBD2. The CDR3 consists of 14 residues. CDR1 and CDR2 (germline): MNHEY, SVGAGI. The V gene end was trimmed by 6 bases and the J gene end by 5 bases; junction bases not matched to a gene: 10. CDR3 in DNA: TGTGCCAGCAGCTCCGGAAGGGCGGGAGACGAGCAGTACTTC. Residues: CASSSGRAGDEQYF.

This chain links TRBV20-1 with TRBJ1-5; D unclear. This CDR3 has 14 amino acids. CDR1 DFQATT and CDR2 SNEGSKA come from the germline V gene (reference sequence). The V end lost 3 bases, the J end lost 3 bases, and 12 bases lay between the germline ends. In DNA, the CDR3 is TGCAGTGCTAGGTTTTCGGGGATCAATCAGCCCCAGCATTTT. Protein sequence: CSARFSGINQPQHF.

The chain is built from TRBV6-1 and TRBJ2-2; possibly TRBD1 for D (5 bases). V was cut by 3 bases and J by 2 bases, with 10 bases left in between. CDR3 length equals 15 residues. Germline-derived CDR1 and CDR2 are MNHNS and SASEGT. CDR3 in DNA: TGTGCCAGCAGTGAGACCGGACACAACACCGGGGAGCTGTTTTTT. Protein sequence: CASSETGHNTGELFF.